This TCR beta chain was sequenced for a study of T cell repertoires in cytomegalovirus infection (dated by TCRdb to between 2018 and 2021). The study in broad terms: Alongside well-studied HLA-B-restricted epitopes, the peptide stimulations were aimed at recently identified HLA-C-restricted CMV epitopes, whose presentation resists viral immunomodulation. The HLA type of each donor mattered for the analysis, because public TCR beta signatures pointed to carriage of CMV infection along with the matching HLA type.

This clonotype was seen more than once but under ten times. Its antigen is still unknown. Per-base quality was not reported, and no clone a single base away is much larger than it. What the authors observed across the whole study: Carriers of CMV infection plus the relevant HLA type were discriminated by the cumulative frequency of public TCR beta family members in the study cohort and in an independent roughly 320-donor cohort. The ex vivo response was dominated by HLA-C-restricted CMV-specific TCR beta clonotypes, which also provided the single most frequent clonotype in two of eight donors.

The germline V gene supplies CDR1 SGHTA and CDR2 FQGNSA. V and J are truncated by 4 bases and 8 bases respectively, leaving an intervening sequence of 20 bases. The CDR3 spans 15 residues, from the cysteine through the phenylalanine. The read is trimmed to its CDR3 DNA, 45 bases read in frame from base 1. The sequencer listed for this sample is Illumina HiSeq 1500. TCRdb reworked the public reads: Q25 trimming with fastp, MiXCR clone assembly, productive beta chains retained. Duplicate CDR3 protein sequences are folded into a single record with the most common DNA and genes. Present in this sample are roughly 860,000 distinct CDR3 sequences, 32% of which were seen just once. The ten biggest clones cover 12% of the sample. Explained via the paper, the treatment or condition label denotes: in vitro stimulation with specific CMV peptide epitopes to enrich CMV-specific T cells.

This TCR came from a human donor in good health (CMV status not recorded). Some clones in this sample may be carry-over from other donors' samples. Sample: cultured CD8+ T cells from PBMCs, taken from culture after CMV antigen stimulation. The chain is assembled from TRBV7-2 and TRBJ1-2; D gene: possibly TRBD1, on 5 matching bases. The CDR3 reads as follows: CASSSTDLPLYGYTF. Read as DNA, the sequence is TGTGCCAGCAGCTCGACAGACCTCCCCCTATACGGCTACACCTTC.